One and the same sample provided the 14 T cell receptor beta chains below, sequenced in a study of metastatic and nonmetastatic thyroid tumors (TCRdb year 2020). None of the patients had been given any treatment before thyroid surgery. The library was generated by PCR. The sequencing machine was an Illumina HiSeq 4000. TCRdb ran its own pipeline on the public reads, namely fastp trimming at Q25 and MiXCR clone calling, and kept in-frame beta chains. For this sample there are about 24,000 clones; roughly 20% appear just once. The ten top clones hold 13% of the sample. Sequencing used blood. The receptors here all came from a male donor with papillary thyroid cancer or a benign thyroid nodule (not recorded which). Some clones in this sample may be carry-over from other donors' samples.

This clone was seen repeatedly, ten times or more. The V and J genes are TRBV2 and TRBJ1-1, with D hard to call. CDR1 SNHLY and CDR2 FYNNEI come from the germline V gene. The V and J ends lost 4 bases and 2 bases respectively, with 5 bases between them. This CDR3 region has 12 residues. This CDR3 is CASSVFNTEAFF. CDR3 bases: TGTGCCAGCAGTGTTTTTAACACTGAAGCTTTCTTT.

The rearrangement joins TRBV5-4 to TRBJ2-7, with TRBD1 matching over 11 bases. J was trimmed by 2 bases and V by 1 base; bases with no gene match: 2. Germline V CDR1 and CDR2: SGHNT, YYREEE (reference sequence). This CDR3 spans 15 amino acids. The CDR3 region has the DNA TGTGCCAGCAGCTTGCTGGGACAGGGGGCCTACGAGCAGTACTTC. This encodes CASSLLGQGAYEQYF.

This clone was observed at least ten times. The chain combines TRBV6-5 with TRBJ1-3; 7 bases are a match to TRBD1. Germline V gives CDR1 MNHEY, CDR2 SVGAGI. V lost 0 bases and J lost 3; bases outside the gene matches: 8. This CDR3 comprises 17 residues. Here the CDR3 DNA reads TGTGCCAGCAGTTACTCCCCCGGGACAGCCGGTGGAAACACCATATATTTT. This encodes CASSYSPGTAGGNTIYF.

This chain connects TRBV19 to TRBJ2-5, with no clear D. Between the trimmed V and J ends, which lost 3 bases and 1 base, there was a span of 6 bases. Germline V gene sequence: CDR1 LNHDA, CDR2 SQIVND (reference sequence). This CDR3 comprises 13 residues. The CDR3 sequence: CASSMDFQETQYF. Here the CDR3 DNA reads TGTGCCAGTAGTATGGATTTCCAAGAGACCCAGTACTTC.

This clone showed up many times. Given a much more abundant clone one base away, this may be a read error. The chain recombines TRBV2 with TRBJ2-5; a weak D match, TRBD2 (6 bases). The CDR3 totals 12 residues. Germline values: CDR1 SNHLY, CDR2 FYNNEI. CDR3 DNA sequence: TGTGCCAGCGAAAGGGGAGGCGAGACCCAGCACTTC. It encodes CASERGGETQHF.

This clone was recorded a few times. The V call is TRBV20-1, the J call TRBJ2-3, with a tentative D call TRBD2 (5 bases). The germline gives CDR1 DFQATT, CDR2 SNEGSKA (reference sequence). CDR3 length: 13 amino acids. The ends were cut back, 8 bases at V and 5 bases at J, with 17 bases in the middle. The CDR3 is CSHYAGVGDTQYF. The CDR3 DNA reads TGCAGTCATTATGCCGGGGTTGGAGATACGCAGTATTTT.

In its sample, this clone was seen many times. The chain couples TRBV3-1 to TRBJ2-3; D uncertain. This CDR3 spans 13 amino acids. Trimming removed 4 bases from V and 3 bases from J, with 8 bases in between. From germline, CDR1 is LGHDT and CDR2 YNNKEL (reference sequence). As DNA, the CDR3 is TGTGCCAGCAGCCCCCCGAGTACAGATACGCAGTATTTT. Translated: CASSPPSTDTQYF.

This clone is labeled medium-sized. The rearrangement links TRBV28 to TRBJ2-2, with D unresolved. Trimming removed 6 bases from V and 7 bases from J, with 9 bases in between. The CDR3 has 12 residues. Per the germline V gene, CDR1 is MDHEN and CDR2 is SYDVKM. CDR3 coding DNA: TGTGCCAGCAGAAAAGGGAACGGGGAGCTGTTTTTT. Its translation is CASRKGNGELFF. Combining the CDR3 with reference TRBV28 and TRBJ2-2 gives the whole variable domain DVKVTQSSRYLVKRTGEKVFLECVQDMDHENMFWYRQDPGLGLRLIYFSYDVKMKEKGDIPEGYSVSREKKERFSLILESASTNQTSMYLCASRKGNGELFFGEGSRLTVL.

This clone was seen repeatedly, ten times or more. This chain joins TRBV2 and TRBJ2-1; 8 positions match TRBD1. Per germline, CDR1 SNHLY and CDR2 FYNNEI. After removal of 6 bases from V and 3 bases from J, the junction contained 7 bases not matched to a gene. The CDR3 spans 15 residues. This CDR3 reads CASSRQGQNYNEQFF. The CDR3 region has the DNA TGTGCCAGCAGCCGACAGGGGCAAAACTACAATGAGCAGTTCTTC.

This clone was observed at least ten times. The chain carries TRBV20-1 and TRBJ2-7, with a possible D match to TRBD2 (6 bases). The V and J ends lost 4 bases and 1 base respectively, with 8 bases between them. The CDR3 is made up of 12 amino acids. Germline assignment: CDR1 DFQATT and CDR2 SNEGSKA (reference sequence). This CDR3 reads CSAKGLSYEQYF. Here the CDR3 DNA reads TGCAGTGCTAAGGGACTTTCCTACGAGCAGTACTTC.

The chain employs TRBV20-1 and TRBJ1-5; possibly TRBD1 for D (5 bases). Germline CDR1 and CDR2: DFQATT and SNEGSKA (reference sequence). There are 13 residues in the CDR3. V lost 3 bases and J 5 bases, leaving 11 bases between the germline ends. The CDR3 is CSARGEGDQPQHF. The CDR3 DNA follows: TGCAGTGCTAGGGGGGAAGGGGATCAGCCCCAGCATTTT.

This clone was observed a single time. V and J are TRBV5-1 and TRBJ2-7, with D unclear. Germline V gene lookup returns CDR1 SGHRS and CDR2 YFSETQ. The V end was cut by 0 bases, the J end by 4 bases, with 17 bases between. The CDR3 is 16 amino acids. The CDR3 protein is CASSLDPGSGRYEQYF. In DNA form, the CDR3 reads TGCGCCAGCAGCTTGGATCCTGGTAGTGGCCGTTACGAGCAGTACTTC.

In its sample, this clone was seen many times. DNA of the CDR3: TGCGCCAGCAGCCTTACACAGGGAGGGTTTGGGGCCAACGTCCTGACTTTC. Amino acid sequence: CASSLTQGGFGANVLTF. V gene TRBV4-1 combines with J gene TRBJ2-6, with D maybe TRBD2 (7 bases). V shed 4 bases and J shed 3 bases, with 16 bases lying between them. The length of the CDR3 is 17 residues. CDR1 is MGHRA, CDR2 YSYEKL, per germline.

This clone was observed at least ten times. The rearrangement joins TRBV3-1 to TRBJ1-5; D possibly corresponds to TRBD1 (6 bases). This CDR3 region has 13 residues. The germline gives CDR1 LGHDT, CDR2 YNNKEL (reference sequence). Trimming removed 1 base from V and 9 bases from J, with 10 bases in between. CDR3 loop: CASSQGDNLPQHF. CDR3 bases: TGTGCCAGCAGCCAAGGGGACAATTTGCCCCAGCATTTT.